This TCR beta chain was found in a study of blood T cell repertoires in COVID-19. Study-level background: Italy, Spain and the United States were the sources of the convalescent and acute COVID-19 samples. PBMCs, B-cell-depleted T cells, or T cells provided the cDNA or gDNA that made up the material.

This CDR3 contains 15 residues. Germline loops: CDR1 SEHNR, CDR2 FQNEAQ (reference sequence). V shed 2 bases, J shed 5 bases, and the junction held 6 bases outside the gene matches. Authors' data handling: Nucleated cell counts were estimated from reference gene primer amplification. Assay: immunoSEQ multiplex PCR; the TCRdb copy retains only in-frame clones and omits some. V, J and clone size are taken as reported in that table, and D and trimming were inferred from the DNA itself. Among some 320,000 clones, around 87% were seen once, and the ten largest hold 7.8%. The specimen was peripheral blood. This receptor was obtained from a woman in her fifties or sixties who had recovered from COVID-19. The chain links TRBV7-9 to TRBJ1-1; 9 nucleotides agree with TRBD1. Written as DNA, the CDR3 is TGTGCCAGCAGCTTAACAGGGGGCAAGGGTACTGAAGCTTTCTTT. Its protein is CASSLTGGKGTEAFF.